These 18 T cell receptor beta chains came from one sample sequenced in a study of CD8 T cells in Susac syndrome. A quantity of about 0.5 to 1 ug RNA underwent reverse transcription using random hexamers. TCRdb re-analysed the immunoSEQ multiplex PCR reads in MiXCR, keeping a single row per CDR3 protein. This table has nearly 110,000 distinct CDR3 sequences, approximately 95% appearing once. Sequencing used CD8+ T cells from PBMCs. The receptors were sampled from a human donor with Susac syndrome.

The J gene is TRBJ1-2, the V gene TRBV7-6, with a possible D match to TRBD1 (5 bases). CDR3 length equals 15 residues. V gave up 1 base and J gave up 3 bases, with 12 bases separating them. The V gene's germline CDR1 is SGHVS and CDR2 FNYEAQ. The CDR3 spells CASSLDEGLYYGYTF. The DNA of the CDR3 is TGTGCCAGCAGCTTAGATGAGGGACTCTACTATGGCTACACCTTC.

This clonotype was observed once. The genes are TRBV5-1 and TRBJ2-1, with a tentative D call TRBD1 (6 bases). Germline values: CDR1 SGHRS, CDR2 YFSETQ. Trimming took 3 bases from V and 4 from J, leaving 8 bases between them. The CDR3 loop spans 13 amino acids. The CDR3 sequence is CASSSGQYNEQFF. The CDR3 nucleotides are TGCGCCAGCAGCTCGGGACAATACAATGAGCAGTTCTTC.

The chain's CDR3 is CASSPDTAEAFF. The CDR3 nucleotides read TGTGCCAGCAGCCCCGACACGGCTGAAGCTTTCTTT. This chain uses TRBV5-4 with TRBJ1-1; D not certain. The CDR3 loop spans 12 amino acids. V was clipped by 4 bases and J by 6 bases, with 10 bases between them. Germline V gene data show CDR1 as SGHNT and CDR2 as YYREEE (reference sequence).

The J gene is TRBJ2-5, the V gene TRBV12-3 or TRBV12-4; a weak D match, TRBD1 (5 bases). This CDR3 is 14 amino acids long. V was clipped by 8 bases and J by 4 bases, with 17 bases between them. CDR3 nucleotide sequence: TGTGCCAGCTCCCACCAGGGAAATTTAGAGACCCAGTACTTC. It is translated as CASSHQGNLETQYF.

This chain links TRBV6-1 with TRBJ1-6, with unresolved D. The CDR3 is made up of 16 amino acids. CDR1 is MNHNS, CDR2 SASEGT, per germline. V lost 5 bases and J 6 bases, leaving 17 bases between the germline ends. The CDR3 spells CASSPNQAAGNSPLHF. CDR3 bases: TGTGCCAGCAGTCCAAACCAGGCCGCCGGTAATTCACCCCTCCACTTT.

The chain combines TRBV5-4 with TRBJ2-5; perhaps TRBD2 as D (6 bases). There are 13 residues in the CDR3. The V end lost 3 bases, the J end lost 2 bases, and 8 bases lay between the germline ends. CDR1 SGHNT and CDR2 YYREEE come from the germline V gene (reference sequence). Here the CDR3 DNA reads TGTGCCAGCAGCTCGGCGGGGCAAGAGACCCAGTACTTC. Its translation: CASSSAGQETQYF.

CDR3 DNA sequence: TGTGCCAGCAGTTTGGCTACTGGGGGCACAGATACGCAGTATTTT. Translated: CASSLATGGTDTQYF. The rearrangement links TRBV12-3 or TRBV12-4 to TRBJ2-3; D gene uncertain. The CDR3 is 15 amino acids. V lost 3 bases and J 1 base, leaving 11 bases between the germline ends.

The rearrangement links TRBV4-2 to TRBJ1-2; no clear D. The CDR3 spans 12 residues. V dropped 0 bases and J dropped 8 bases, with 7 bases sitting between them. Looked up from germline, CDR1 is LGHNA and CDR2 is YNFKEQ. CDR3: CASSQDSRGYTF. The CDR3 nucleotides read TGTGCCAGCAGCCAAGACTCCCGCGGCTACACCTTC.

This clonotype was seen more than once but under ten times. This chain links TRBV14 with TRBJ2-7; D unclear. Germline values: CDR1 SGHDN, CDR2 FVKESK. V was clipped by 3 bases and J by 4 bases, with 4 bases between them. This CDR3 is 11 amino acids long. The CDR3 loop is CASSHGYEQYF. The CDR3 DNA follows: TGTGCCAGCAGCCACGGTTACGAGCAGTACTTC.

The chain links TRBV2 to TRBJ2-7; a possible D gene is TRBD2 (5 bases). The CDR3 is 13 amino acids. The V end was cut by 11 bases, the J end by 0 bases, with 14 bases between. Per germline, CDR1 SNHLY and CDR2 FYNNEI. CDR3 DNA: TGTGCCGCTACGGAGGACCTCTCCTACGAGCAGTACTTC. Amino acids: CAATEDLSYEQYF.

This chain links TRBV9 with TRBJ2-1, with unresolved D. The CDR3 length is 14 residues. The germline gives CDR1 SGDLS, CDR2 YYNGEE. Trimming pared 0 bases from V and 10 bases from J, leaving 14 bases between. CDR3 nucleotide sequence: TGTGCCAGCAGCGTAGTCCCGGACGGACGGGAGCAGTTCTTC. Translated: CASSVVPDGREQFF. The complete variable domain, with remaining parts taken from reference TRBV9 and TRBJ2-1, reads DSGVTQTPKHLITATGQRVTLRCSPRSGDLSVYWYQQSLDQGLQFLIQYYNGEERAKGNILERFSAQQFPDLHSELNLSSLELGDSALYFCASSVVPDGREQFFGPGTRLTVL.

This chain connects TRBV7-9 to TRBJ2-1, with D perhaps being TRBD1 or TRBD2 (5 bases each). Per germline, CDR1 SEHNR and CDR2 FQNEAQ (reference sequence). CDR3 size: 14 residues. Trimming shortened V by 5 bases and J by 5 bases, and 13 bases separated the two germline ends. CDR3 sequence reads: CASSRRDGDNEQFF. DNA for the CDR3: TGTGCCAGCAGCCGTCGGGACGGAGACAATGAGCAGTTCTTC.

The chain links TRBV2 to TRBJ2-1; possible D gene TRBD2, 5 bases. Germline V gene data show CDR1 as SNHLY and CDR2 as FYNNEI. This CDR3 is built from 17 residues. The V gene lost 1 base and the J gene lost 2 bases, with 15 bases spanning the gap. This chain's CDR3 is CASSEGGLAGPYNEQFF. In DNA, the CDR3 is TGTGCCAGCAGTGAAGGTGGACTTGCTGGTCCCTACAATGAGCAGTTCTTC.

The gene calls are TRBV20-1 and TRBJ2-7; 9 bases agree with TRBD1. CDR3 length: 14 residues. After removal of 5 bases from V and 6 bases from J, the junction contained 11 bases not matched to a gene. Germline CDR1 reads DFQATT; CDR2 reads SNEGSKA (reference sequence). The CDR3 sequence is CSAWGLTGGGEQYF. CDR3 DNA sequence: TGCAGTGCTTGGGGACTAACAGGGGGCGGCGAGCAGTACTTC.

This chain uses TRBV9 with TRBJ2-2, with TRBD2 matching 7 bases. The V gene's germline CDR1 is SGDLS and CDR2 YYNGEE. This CDR3 is 14 amino acids long. V shed 3 bases and J 4 bases; nucleotides not matched to a gene: 3. The CDR3 sequence: CASSGLASTGELFF. The CDR3 DNA reads as TGTGCCAGCAGCGGACTAGCTTCCACCGGGGAGCTGTTTTTT.

The chain employs TRBV29-1 and TRBJ2-1; 8 bases align to TRBD1. The V gene's germline CDR1 is SQVTM and CDR2 ANQGSEA. This CDR3 region has 17 residues. Trimming at V came to 4 bases and at J to 5 bases, leaving 16 bases not matched to a gene. DNA of the CDR3: TGCAGCGTTGGAGTGGGGGGACAGGTCGGTATACACAATGAGCAGTTCTTC. Amino acids: CSVGVGGQVGIHNEQFF.

The chain has TRBV5-1 and TRBJ2-5, with 8 positions matching TRBD2. The germline CDR1 and CDR2 sequences are SGHRS and YFSETQ. V dropped 4 bases and J dropped 5; count of bases not matched to a gene: 10. The CDR3 totals 15 residues. The CDR3 reads CASSPRRGGFETQYF. CDR3 sequence (DNA): TGCGCCAGCAGCCCTCGTCGGGGGGGCTTTGAGACCCAGTACTTC. Filled out from reference TRBV5-1 and TRBJ2-5, the complete variable domain reads KAGVTQTPRYLIKTRGQQVTLSCSPISGHRSVSWYQQTPGQGLQFLFEYFSETQRNKGNFPGRFSGRQFSNSRSEMNVSTLELGDSALYLCASSPRRGGFETQYFGPGTRLLVL.

The chain joins TRBV4-2 to TRBJ1-6; weak D call: TRBD1 (5 bases). This CDR3 has 17 residues. Trimming took off 0 bases at V and 10 bases at J, with 19 bases between the two ends. Germline lookup yields CDR1 LGHNA and CDR2 YNFKEQ. CDR3 coding DNA: TGTGCCAGCAGCCAAGAAGCTCGGGGACCGGAGGAATCACCCCTCCACTTT. This encodes CASSQEARGPEESPLHF.